One and the same sample provided the 19 T cell receptor beta chains below, sequenced in a study of blood T cells in healthy people across ages. Using a J-beta primer mix together with a sample-barcoded 5' primer, a second PCR was run for roughly 6 to 11 cycles. TCRdb fed the 5' RACE reads into MiXCR, producing one record per CDR3 protein. The sample has 1.5 million to 2 million distinct CDR3 sequences, under 30% seen once. Sequencing was done on a sample of blood. The receptors were gathered from a woman aged 25 to 39 in good health.

The chain recombines TRBV12-3 or TRBV12-4 with TRBJ2-3, with 11 bases identical to TRBD1. With V trimmed by 2 bases and J by 8 bases, 9 bases remained unmatched. The CDR3 consists of 16 residues. CDR3 DNA: TGTGCCAGCAGTTTAAGGACAGGGGGCTTCGCAGTTACGCAGTATTTT. Protein sequence: CASSLRTGGFAVTQYF.

This clonotype was observed a handful of times. This chain joins TRBV5-1 and TRBJ1-6; a possible D gene is TRBD1 (6 bases). Germline assignment: CDR1 SGHRS and CDR2 YFSETQ. The V end lost 0 bases, the J end lost 7 bases, and 11 bases lay between the germline ends. The CDR3 runs to 15 residues. The chain's CDR3 is CASSLEGVPNSPLHF. The CDR3 nucleotides are TGCGCCAGCAGCTTGGAGGGGGTCCCGAATTCACCCCTCCACTTT.

This clonotype was counted ten times or more. The rearrangement links TRBV29-1 to TRBJ2-5; D tentatively fits TRBD1 or TRBD2 (6 bases each). Deletions cut 4 bases from V and 5 bases from J, with 11 bases between. The CDR3 has 12 residues. CDR1 and CDR2 from the germline V gene are SQVTM and ANQGSEA. The CDR3, as DNA: TGCAGCGTTGCCCAGGGGAGGGAGACCCAGTACTTC. Residues: CSVAQGRETQYF.

The sample holds one count of this clonotype. Here the CDR3 DNA reads TGCAGTGCTTCGGACAGGAACGGCTATGGCTACACCTTC. It is translated as CSASDRNGYGYTF. V usage is TRBV20-1 and J usage is TRBJ1-2; 7 bases agree with TRBD1. Germline V gene lookup returns CDR1 DFQATT and CDR2 SNEGSKA (reference sequence). Losses at the gene ends were 5 bases for V and 4 bases for J; bases not matched to a gene: 7. The CDR3 is 13 residues long.

The chain uses TRBV6-4 and TRBJ1-4, with 7 nucleotides matching TRBD1. There are 16 residues in the CDR3. The germline V gene encodes CDR1 MRHNA and CDR2 SNTAGT. V lost 3 bases, J lost 4 bases, and 8 bases stayed unmatched. The DNA for the CDR3 is TGTGCCAGCAGTGAATTTGGAGACAGGGATAATGAAAAACTGTTTTTT. It yields the protein CASSEFGDRDNEKLFF.

V gene TRBV29-1 combines with J gene TRBJ1-2; the D gene is possibly TRBD1 (5 bases). The CDR3 consists of 12 residues. Germline values: CDR1 SQVTM, CDR2 ANQGSEA. V lost 3 bases and J 6 bases, leaving 11 bases between the germline ends. The CDR3 reads CSVELQGHGYTF. The DNA of the CDR3 is TGCAGCGTTGAGCTGCAGGGACATGGCTACACCTTC.

The V and J genes are TRBV20-1 and TRBJ2-3, with TRBD2 identical over 10 bases. This CDR3 is 15 amino acids long. Germline V gene lookup returns CDR1 DFQATT and CDR2 SNEGSKA (reference sequence). V lost 1 base to trimming and J lost 4 bases; unmatched junction nucleotides: 5. The CDR3 region has the DNA TGCAGTGCTAGAGGGCGCCTAGCGGGAGCAGATACGCAGTATTTT. It translates to CSARGRLAGADTQYF.

This chain joins TRBV12-3 or TRBV12-4 and TRBJ2-7; D not resolved. V was cut by 2 bases and J by 0 bases, with 11 bases left in between. The CDR3 consists of 15 residues. Here the CDR3 DNA reads TGTGCCAGCAGTTTACCGAGCGTGAGCTCCTACGAGCAGTACTTC. Protein sequence: CASSLPSVSSYEQYF.

This clonotype was recorded a few times. The chain links TRBV12-3 or TRBV12-4 to TRBJ2-1; 9 bases are shared with TRBD2. The length of the CDR3 is 12 residues. V dropped 6 bases and J dropped 14; count of bases not matched to a gene: 8. The CDR3, as DNA: TGTGCCAGCAGCCGTAGCGGGAGTAGCGAGTTCTTC. Its translation is CASSRSGSSEFF.

V usage is TRBV7-9 and J usage is TRBJ2-1; 13 bases align to TRBD2. The J call may be wrong; the DNA end is better matched by TRBJ2-7. Germline V gene lookup returns CDR1 SEHNR and CDR2 FQNEAQ (reference sequence). CDR3 length: 19 residues. CDR3 coding DNA: TGTGCCAGCAGCTTAGACGGGACTAGCGGGGTTAGCTCCTACAATGAGCAGTACTTC. Translating it yields CASSLDGTSGVSSYNEQYF.

The chain links TRBV10-1 to TRBJ2-3; 11 nucleotides agree with TRBD2. With 4 bases clipped from V and 2 bases from J, the junction kept 8 bases outside the gene matches. CDR1 is WNHNN, CDR2 SYGVQD, per germline (reference sequence). The CDR3 consists of 17 residues. CDR3 region: CASSGPRTSGSTDTQYF. CDR3 sequence (DNA): TGCGCCAGCAGTGGCCCCCGGACTAGCGGGTCCACAGATACGCAGTATTTT.

The table lists this clonotype with many counts. The chain couples TRBV2 to TRBJ2-1; a weak D match, TRBD2 (6 bases). CDR1 SNHLY and CDR2 FYNNEI come from the germline V gene. Trimming shortened V by 2 bases and J by 7 bases, and 9 bases separated the two germline ends. The CDR3 spans 13 residues. In DNA form, the CDR3 reads TGTGCCAGCAGTGAACCCCGGGGGAATGAGCAGTTCTTC. It codes for CASSEPRGNEQFF. Combining the CDR3 with reference TRBV2 and TRBJ2-1 gives the whole variable domain EPEVTQTPSHQVTQMGQEVILRCVPISNHLYFYWYRQILGQKVEFLVSFYNNEISEKSEIFDDQFSVERPDGSNFTLKIRSTKLEDSAMYFCASSEPRGNEQFFGPGTRLTVL.

The chain has TRBV12-3 or TRBV12-4 and TRBJ2-1; 9 bases map to TRBD2. The junction had 2 bases not matched to a gene; V was cut back by 2 bases and J by 0 bases. This CDR3 region has 16 residues. The CDR3 protein is CASSLPSGNSYNEQFF. The CDR3 DNA reads as TGTGCCAGCAGTTTACCTAGCGGGAACTCCTACAATGAGCAGTTCTTC.

The V and J genes are TRBV14 and TRBJ2-2; 7 bases match TRBD2. CDR1 SGHDN and CDR2 FVKESK come from the germline V gene. The length of the CDR3 is 16 residues. V trimming: 2 bases; J trimming: 2 bases; junction bases outside the gene matches: 5. The chain's CDR3 is CASSQPLAENTGELFF. In nucleotides, the CDR3 is TGTGCCAGCAGCCAACCGCTAGCGGAAAACACCGGGGAGCTGTTTTTT.

This clonotype has only a few counts. The chain carries TRBV15 and TRBJ1-5; no clear D gene. The CDR3 consists of 13 residues. Trimming removed 8 bases from V and 1 base from J, with 9 bases in between. The V gene's germline CDR1 is LNHNV and CDR2 YYDKDF (reference sequence). In DNA form, the CDR3 reads TGTGCCACCCGGGTTGGGAGCAATCAGCCCCAGCATTTT. It encodes CATRVGSNQPQHF.

Concerning this clonotype itself: This may arise from a read error, as a much more abundant clone is one base away. V is TRBV18 and J is TRBJ1-2; 8 bases match TRBD1. Trimming removed 8 bases from V and 1 base from J; junction bases left unmatched: 3. This CDR3 is 13 amino acids long. Germline assignment: CDR1 KGHSH and CDR2 LQKENI. The DNA of the CDR3 is TGTGCCAGCCCACAGGGGGTTAACTATGGCTACACCTTC. Its translation: CASPQGVNYGYTF.

This clonotype came up a few times. The V and J genes are TRBV6-2 or TRBV6-3 and TRBJ2-3, with 7 bases lining up with TRBD1. There are 16 residues in the CDR3. The ends lost 4 bases at V and 1 base at J; junction bases unmatched: 8. Germline CDR1 is MNHEY and CDR2 is SVGEGT. CDR3 in amino acids: CASSSGQDVGTDTQYF. The CDR3 region has the DNA TGTGCCAGCAGTTCCGGACAGGACGTCGGCACAGATACGCAGTATTTT.

The table lists this clonotype with a few counts. V is TRBV5-1 and J is TRBJ2-1; 7 positions match TRBD2. CDR1 and CDR2 (germline): SGHRS, YFSETQ. J lost 2 bases, V lost 6 bases, and 5 bases had no gene match. CDR3 length: 14 amino acids. For the CDR3, the DNA is TGCGCCAGCACCGCGGGGGAACCCTACAATGAGCAGTTCTTC. The encoded protein is CASTAGEPYNEQFF.

This clonotype was detected only a few times. The rearrangement uses TRBV5-1 and TRBJ1-1; a weak D match, TRBD1 (5 bases). The germline gives CDR1 SGHRS, CDR2 YFSETQ. The CDR3 consists of 19 residues. Trimming pared 4 bases from V and 1 base from J, leaving 26 bases between. The CDR3 DNA is TGCGCCAGCAGCAAGCTTGGGACTGGGGGAGGACGCCCGAACACTGAAGCTTTCTTT. It translates to CASSKLGTGGGRPNTEAFF. Full variable domain (remainder filled in from reference TRBV5-1 and TRBJ1-1): KAGVTQTPRYLIKTRGQQVTLSCSPISGHRSVSWYQQTPGQGLQFLFEYFSETQRNKGNFPGRFSGRQFSNSRSEMNVSTLELGDSALYLCASSKLGTGGGRPNTEAFFGQGTRLTVV.